A single sample is the source of the 5 T cell receptor beta chains below, sequenced in a study of identical twins. TCRdb analysed the 5' RACE reads with MiXCR anew, one entry per CDR3 protein. The sample yields roughly 710,000 distinct CDR3 sequences, 6.1% seen once. Specimen: naive T cells sorted from blood. All receptors derive from a man younger than 30 in good health.

This clonotype showed up many times. The rearrangement uses TRBV11-3 and TRBJ2-1; possibly TRBD1 or TRBD2 for D (5 bases each). Germline V gene lookup returns CDR1 SGHNT and CDR2 YENEEA. V lost 5 bases, J lost 6 bases, and 14 bases lay in between. The CDR3 runs to 14 residues. In DNA, the CDR3 is TGTGCCAGCAGCCCGGGACCGAACTTCAATGAGCAGTTCTTC. Translated: CASSPGPNFNEQFF.

This clonotype was observed at least ten times. The rearrangement uses TRBV18 and TRBJ2-1; D call uncertain. Deletions cut 7 bases from V and 2 bases from J, with 12 bases between. This CDR3 contains 14 residues. Germline V gene sequence: CDR1 KGHSH, CDR2 LQKENI. The CDR3 DNA sequence: TGTGCCAGCTACGCTACCAAAACCTACAATGAGCAGTTCTTC. Translation: CASYATKTYNEQFF.

The chain carries TRBV20-1 and TRBJ2-1; D uncertain. Trimming removed 0 bases from V and 2 bases from J, with 11 bases in between. The CDR3 length is 15 residues. Germline V gene lookup returns CDR1 DFQATT and CDR2 SNEGSKA (reference sequence). CDR3 bases: TGCAGTGCTAGAGATCACGGTGAGCCCTACAATGAGCAGTTCTTC. This encodes CSARDHGEPYNEQFF.

This clonotype was seen repeatedly, ten times or more. The chain combines TRBV5-1 with TRBJ1-2; D remains unclear. V lost 0 bases and J lost 8, with 8 bases in between. Germline CDR1 SGHRS, CDR2 YFSETQ. The CDR3 runs 12 residues. In nucleotides, the CDR3 is TGCGCCAGCAGCTTGGACGAGAGGGGCTACACCTTC. Amino acid sequence: CASSLDERGYTF.

The chain joins TRBV5-1 to TRBJ2-5, with D tentatively TRBD2 (5 bases). Per germline, CDR1 SGHRS and CDR2 YFSETQ. Deletions cut 0 bases from V and 5 bases from J, with 14 bases between. CDR3 length: 15 residues. Here the CDR3 DNA reads TGCGCCAGCAGCTTGGCCCCGGGGTTAGGGGAGACCCAGTACTTC. Its protein product is CASSLAPGLGETQYF. Full variable domain (remainder filled in from reference TRBV5-1 and TRBJ2-5): KAGVTQTPRYLIKTRGQQVTLSCSPISGHRSVSWYQQTPGQGLQFLFEYFSETQRNKGNFPGRFSGRQFSNSRSEMNVSTLELGDSALYLCASSLAPGLGETQYFGPGTRLLVL.